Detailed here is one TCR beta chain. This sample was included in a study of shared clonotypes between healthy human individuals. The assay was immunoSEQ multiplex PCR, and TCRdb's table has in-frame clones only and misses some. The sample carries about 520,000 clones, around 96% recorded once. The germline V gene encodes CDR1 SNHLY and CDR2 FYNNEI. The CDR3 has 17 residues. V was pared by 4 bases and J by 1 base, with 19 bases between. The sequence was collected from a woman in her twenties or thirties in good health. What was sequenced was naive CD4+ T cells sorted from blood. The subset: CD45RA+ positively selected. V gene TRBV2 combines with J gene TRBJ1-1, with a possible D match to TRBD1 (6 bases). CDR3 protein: CASSGDLGTLANTEAFF. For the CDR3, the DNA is TGTGCCAGCAGTGGGGATTTAGGGACACTAGCGAACACTGAAGCTTTCTTT.